What follows are 2 T cell receptor beta chains derived from one specimen sequenced in a study of T cells after yellow fever vaccination. TCRdb fed the 5' RACE reads into MiXCR, producing one record per CDR3 protein. Here the sample spans around 320,000 distinct CDR3 sequences, roughly 9% being singletons. The source was CD4+ T cells sorted from PBMCs, collected 5 days after the yellow fever booster vaccination. The receptors here all came from a man younger than 35 who received the YFV17D yellow fever vaccine.

The V gene is TRBV7-8, the J gene TRBJ1-1; TRBD1 is a possible D gene (6 bases). The V end lost 1 base, the J end lost 10 bases, and 13 bases lay between the germline ends. This CDR3 has 13 residues. Germline loops: CDR1 SGHVS, CDR2 FQNEAQ. CDR3 amino acids: CASSLVRGAPAFF. In DNA, the CDR3 is TGTGCCAGCAGCTTAGTACGGGGGGCCCCAGCTTTCTTT.

This clonotype was recorded at least ten times. The chain is built from TRBV5-6 and TRBJ2-7; 7 nucleotides line up with TRBD1. The CDR3 has 16 residues. Germline V gives CDR1 SGHDT, CDR2 YYEEEE. Germline trimming cut 3 bases from V and 0 bases from J; bases unmatched to any gene: 9. CDR3 nucleotide sequence: TGTGCCAGCAGCTCGCCGGGACAGTGGAGCTCCTACGAGCAGTACGTC. Translation gives CASSSPGQWSSYEQYV.